This T cell receptor beta chain originates from a study of T cell responses to AZD1222 COVID-19 vaccine. Sequencing used immunoSEQ multiplex PCR; TCRdb keeps in-frame clones, though not all of them. This table has about 90,000 clones, about 90% appearing once. The CDR3 is 13 residues long. Trimming removed 2 bases from V and 0 bases from J, with 4 bases in between. This sequence was found in an adult in good health. This chain uses TRBV12-3 or TRBV12-4 with TRBJ1-1, with D hard to call. The sample here was peripheral blood, taken on day 0 of AZD1222 vaccination. CDR3 residues: CASSLRVNTEAFF. CDR3 DNA: TGTGCCAGCAGTTTAAGGGTGAACACTGAAGCTTTCTTT.